Sequencing of this T cell receptor beta chain was carried out in a study of T cell clonality in common variable immunodeficiency (dated by TCRdb to 2014 to 2015). Paper-wide results and their limitations: CVID subjects shared fewer TCRbeta clones with each other than healthy controls did (p < 0.0001). Correlations of repertoire features with clinical complications were constrained by heterogeneity among patients within the CVID cohort. The authors noted that sequencing repertoires of T cell subpopulations would be needed to clarify what caused the increased clonality in CVID. Even though DNA input was the same, control samples had an average of approximately 82,000 unique sequences each, compared with some 32,000 in CVID samples. CVID TCRbeta sequences were reported to have fewer deletions and N-nucleotide insertions and to lack highly modified clones with 13 or more V deletions. TCRbeta clonality was higher in CVID subjects than in healthy controls (t-test p = 0.018), and the increase was most characteristic of about a third of subjects.

This clone was found many times. It lacks a known antigen. Read sequence stops 3 residues before the CDR3 end, and the germline J gene provides the missing end. Most CVID patients and most healthy controls were of Caucasian heritage. From each donor, about 4.5 to 8.5 ml of heparinized peripheral whole blood was collected. Genomic DNA from adults with common variable immune deficiency (CVID) and from healthy adult controls was used to sequence TCRbeta CDR3 repertoires. The control group comprised some 22 healthy adult volunteers, about 12 female and approximately ten male, aged about 23 to 75 years with a mean age of around 37. Diluted blood was density-centrifuged over Hypaque 1077 or Ficoll-Paque to isolate peripheral blood mononuclear cells. Genomic DNA was extracted from unsorted mononuclear cells by Qiagen column purification or by a centrifugation-based method. The CDR3, cysteine through phenylalanine, is 18 amino acids long. The DNA covers only part of the CDR3, 45 bases in frame from base 1. Trimmed from V: 4 bases; trimmed from J: 2 bases; junction bases lacking a gene match: 5. Sequences SGHVS (CDR1) and FNYEAQ (CDR2) are obtained from the germline V gene.

CVID samples and control samples contributed equivalent amounts of genomic DNA as sequencing input. For every sample, a 60 bp segment covering the rearranged TCRbeta CDR3 region was amplified and then sequenced. The immunoSEQ assay, a bias-corrected multiplex PCR with high-throughput sequencing, was employed for TCRbeta amplification. The published analysis was carried out like this. Every unique nucleotide sequence counted as a clone and was annotated with V, D and J genes, copy number and frequency. Sequences were labeled productive if in frame, and non-productive if out of frame or containing stop codons. Clonality was calculated from Shannon's entropy as previously described. The predicted amino acid sequences of productive clones were used to derive mean CDR3 Kyte-Doolittle hydropathy. Hierarchical clustering of scaled V gene usage was performed with the R hclust function using Manhattan distance and complete linkage. To assess clone sharing by CDR3 amino acid sequence, 12 repertoires per group were resampled over 100 rounds. The repertoires were searched for 65 to 80 published EBV-specific and about 250 published CMV-specific TCRbeta sequences. A couple of CVID samples that yielded fewer than 10,000 sequences were excluded from the analysis, so approximately 40 CVID repertoires were retained. Held by TCRdb, this immuneACCESS table contains in-frame sequences only and omits some clones. Under half of the omission traces to an unresolved V gene where checked; the cause of the rest is unknown. V and J calls and clone size come straight from that table; D and trimming were deduced from the DNA. The table puts roughly 58,000 clones in this sample, none counted just once. Of the sample, around 0.84% is held by the ten largest clones.

Sequencing was carried out using peripheral blood mononuclear cells. The receptor comes from a person aged 18 to 70 in good health. Here the chain combines TRBV7-6 and TRBJ2-6, with 13 junctional bases fitting TRBD2. This receptor has the CDR3 CASSSTSGGGPGANVLTF. The CDR3 bases that were read are TGTGCCAGCAGCTCTACTAGCGGGGGGGGCCCTGGGGCCAACGTC.